This T cell receptor beta chain was identified during a study of T cell responses to AZD1222 COVID-19 vaccine (dated by TCRdb to about 2021). Background on the whole study: AZD1222 recipients with second doses at about 4 weeks or about 12 weeks were pooled, because spike-specific TCR depth and breadth did not differ between schedules. TCR sequencing covered about 230 trial participants: some 210 given two doses of AZD1222 and approximately 26 given two doses of MenACWY control vaccine. Trial participants were enrolled into age subgroups of 18-55, 56-69 and 70-plus years, which contained around 150, 29 and 61 TCR-sequenced participants, respectively.

A remark on this clone: Its antigen is not yet known. Qualities for individual bases were not recorded, and no much larger clone is one base off.

The CDR3 regions of human TCRbeta chains were analyzed by immunosequencing. The study's own analysis went as follows. Repertoire TCRs were matched against a reference library of SARS-CoV-2-specific TCRs generated with the MIRA antigen-specificity platform. Breadth meant the fraction of unique TCRs that were SARS-CoV-2-associated, whereas depth meant the fraction of total T cells that were SARS-CoV-2-associated. Each spike-specific TCR was assigned to its reactive spike region and to a CD4 or CD8 class using the MIRA data. Log10-transformed breadth and depth values were compared by one-way ANOVA with Sidak's multiple comparisons tests. TCRdb holds this immuneACCESS table with in-frame rearrangements only. Some clones are missing; in checked studies, unresolved V genes explain under half, and the rest has no known cause. The V and J calls and clone size are taken from that table; D and trimming were inferred from the DNA. This sample comprises approximately 120,000 clones, approximately 88% of them detected only once. Jointly, the top ten make up less than 6.5% of the sample.

What the research found in general, with its limitations: The 56-69-year group was small, and its depth increase did not reach significance, likely because of low power. Reportedly, almost half of the unique spike-specific TCRs recognized epitopes lying outside the regions that are mutated in the B.1.351 and B.1.1.7 variants. After two AZD1222 doses, both the breadth and the depth of spike-specific TCRs were significantly higher than at day 0 and than in MenACWY recipients. The whole spike protein was spanned by vaccine-associated CD4 TCRs, and dominant responses were seen in regions 160-218 and 743-854. Conclusions about previously exposed vaccinees are limited, since just five to seven AZD1222 recipients were seropositive for SARS-CoV-2 at baseline. Participants were mostly white British and included more females than males, and it was suggested by the authors that clonal diversity may have been underestimated. Because no day 14 peak-response samples were available, repertoires were characterized only after the peak T cell response.

The CDR3 runs 16 amino acids, cysteine and phenylalanine included. This entry keeps only the CDR3 DNA: 48 bases, framed from base 1. As encoded in the germline V gene (reference sequence), CDR1 is GTSNPN while CDR2 is SVGIG. Germline trimming: 2 bases from V, 2 bases from J; junction bases outside gene matches: 8. The time point label corresponds to: baseline before first vaccination. Vaccinee samples came from UK trials COV001 and COV002, including a single-blind randomized controlled phase 2/3 trial of AZD1222 (ChAdOx1 nCoV-19) in healthy adults. For TCRbeta chain sequencing, PBMC samples from trial participants were taken at day 0 and at day 28 after the second dose.

This material consisted of peripheral blood, taken on day 0 of AZD1222 vaccination. The receptor chain draws on TRBV30 and TRBJ1-5; 8 bases in between match TRBD1. This sequence was found in an adult in good health. The bases are TGTGCCTGGAGTTCGGGGCAGGGGGCAGGCAATCAGCCCCAGCATTTT. This sequence encodes CAWSSGQGAGNQPQHF.